Below are 28 T cell receptor beta chains sequenced from a single sample in a study of T cells in Graves' hyperthyroidism and ophthalmopathy. RNA transcripts yielded amplified TCR beta CDR3 regions. A set of HTBI primers served as the primers for a first-round RT-PCR of the TCR CDR3. TCRdb re-analysed the multiplex PCR reads in MiXCR, keeping a single row per CDR3 protein. The data contain roughly 700,000 distinct CDR3 sequences, about 15% of them singletons. What was sequenced was blood. The receptors shown here come from a woman under 30 with Graves' hyperthyroidism.

At least ten counts were recorded for this clonotype. The chain is built from TRBV11-2 and TRBJ2-3, with D unclear. Trimming removed 3 bases at V and 4 bases at J, with 17 bases between. The CDR3 sequence is 16 residues long. Germline V gives CDR1 SGHAT, CDR2 FQNNGV. The CDR3 DNA follows: TGTGCCAGCAGCTTCTTAGGGCGCCCCGCGGCAGATACGCAGTATTTT. Translated: CASSFLGRPAADTQYF.

This clonotype showed up many times. The V gene is TRBV28, the J gene TRBJ2-7, with a tentative D call TRBD2 (7 bases). V was cut by 7 bases and J by 0 bases, with 13 bases left in between. The CDR3 has 14 residues. Germline CDR1 and CDR2: MDHEN and SYDVKM. The CDR3 DNA follows: TGTGCCAGCACCTGGGGGGGCCGCTCCTACGAGCAGTACTTC. This sequence encodes CASTWGGRSYEQYF.

A remark on this clonotype: An end of the junction differs from the germline gene, which may be a read error. V is TRBV7-8 and J is TRBJ1-5; D is undetermined. The CDR3 runs 16 residues. The germline CDR1 and CDR2 sequences are SGHVS and FQNEAQ. The CDR3 loop is CASSLDLQLSNRPQHF. CDR3 in DNA: TGTGCCAGCAGCTTAGATCTGCAGTTAAGCAATCGGCCCCAGCATTTT.

V usage is TRBV11-2 and J usage is TRBJ2-7; 8 bases are a match to TRBD2. The CDR3 is 17 residues long. V lost 0 bases and J lost 3; bases outside the gene matches: 10. Per the germline V gene, CDR1 is SGHAT and CDR2 is FQNNGV. The DNA of the CDR3 is TGTGCCAGCAGCTTAGATCGCGGCGGGACTAGTGGCTACGAGCAGTACTTC. As protein: CASSLDRGGTSGYEQYF. The variable domain in full, completed from reference TRBV11-2 and TRBJ2-7, reads EAGVAQSPRYKIIEKRQSVAFWCNPISGHATLYWYQQILGQGPKLLIQFQNNGVVDDSQLPKDRFSAERLKGVDSTLKIQPAKLEDSAVYLCASSLDRGGTSGYEQYFGPGTRLTVT.

This clonotype was observed many times. The rearrangement links TRBV5-1 to TRBJ2-7; 10 positions match TRBD1. V shed 5 bases, J shed 3 bases, and the junction held 8 bases outside the gene matches. This CDR3 has 15 amino acids. Per the germline V gene, CDR1 is SGHRS and CDR2 is YFSETQ. CDR3 sequence: CASRARGTGVYEQYF. In nucleotides, the CDR3 is TGCGCCAGCAGAGCGCGCGGGACAGGGGTCTACGAGCAGTACTTC.

The V call is TRBV27, the J call TRBJ2-3, with 9 bases identical to TRBD2. This CDR3 is built from 15 residues. Germline-derived CDR1 and CDR2 are MNHEY and SMNVEV (reference sequence). V was pared by 5 bases and J by 2 bases, with 5 bases of the junction left unmatched. CDR3 amino acids: CASSVRTSATDTQYF. The CDR3, as DNA: TGTGCCAGCAGTGTACGGACTAGCGCCACAGATACGCAGTATTTT.

The chain employs TRBV5-1 and TRBJ1-5; D possibly corresponds to TRBD1 (5 bases). The CDR3 is 14 residues long. The ends were cut back, 1 base at V and 9 bases at J, with 14 bases in the middle. The germline V gene encodes CDR1 SGHRS and CDR2 YFSETQ. The CDR3 sequence is CASSLWGPNSPQHF. The CDR3, as DNA: TGCGCCAGCAGCTTGTGGGGACCGAACTCGCCCCAGCATTTT. Drawing the rest from reference TRBV5-1 and TRBJ1-5, the complete variable domain is KAGVTQTPRYLIKTRGQQVTLSCSPISGHRSVSWYQQTPGQGLQFLFEYFSETQRNKGNFPGRFSGRQFSNSRSEMNVSTLELGDSALYLCASSLWGPNSPQHFGDGTRLSIL.

The chain uses TRBV6-1 and TRBJ2-2; TRBD1 matches at 7 bases. The J call is uncertain, as TRBJ1-1 better fits the DNA end. The germline gives CDR1 MNHNS, CDR2 SASEGT. The CDR3 is 13 residues long. The CDR3 DNA sequence: TGTGCCAGCAGTGTCAGGGGGGACCGGGGAGCTTTCTTT. Translated: CASSVRGDRGAFF.

The chain combines TRBV10-3 with TRBJ2-7; 10 nucleotides line up with TRBD2. This CDR3 comprises 13 residues. The germline V gene has CDR1 ENHRY and CDR2 SYGVKD. Trimming cost V 4 bases and J 4 bases; bases outside gene matches: 1. CDR3 coding DNA: TGTGCCATCAGTGGGACTAGCGGATACGAGCAGTACTTC. Translated: CAISGTSGYEQYF.

The table lists this clonotype with a few counts. The gene calls are TRBV3-1 and TRBJ2-3; D is uncertain. The germline CDR1 and CDR2 sequences are LGHDT and YNNKEL (reference sequence). The CDR3 is 16 amino acids. The V end was cut by 3 bases, the J end by 3 bases, with 16 bases between. CDR3 sequence reads: CASSHYSSLGTDTQYF. The CDR3 nucleotides are TGTGCCAGCAGCCACTATTCATCGCTAGGGACAGATACGCAGTATTTT.

This clonotype was seen many times. For the CDR3, the DNA is TGTGCCAGCAGCGTAGAGGGGACTCCCCACGACGAGCAGTACTTC. This gives the protein CASSVEGTPHDEQYF. This rearrangement joins TRBV9 to TRBJ2-7; D might be TRBD2 (6 bases). The CDR3 contains 15 residues. Trimming removed 0 bases at V and 5 bases at J, with 15 bases between. CDR1 and CDR2 (germline): SGDLS, YYNGEE.

The genes are TRBV20-1 and TRBJ2-7; tentative D call: TRBD1 (5 bases). Germline V gene sequence: CDR1 DFQATT, CDR2 SNEGSKA (reference sequence). Trimming took off 5 bases at V and 0 bases at J, with 17 bases between the two ends. The CDR3 sequence is 15 residues long. CDR3 protein: CSAQKGIRSSYEQYF. CDR3 in DNA: TGCAGTGCTCAGAAGGGGATCCGCAGCTCCTACGAGCAGTACTTC.

This clonotype came up a few times. This sequence joins TRBV7-2 and TRBJ2-4, with unresolved D. The V end lost 5 bases, the J end lost 1 base, and 9 bases lay between the germline ends. Germline V gene data show CDR1 as SGHTA and CDR2 as FQGNSA. The CDR3 is 14 amino acids. The CDR3 is CASSKSPAKNIQYF. CDR3 in DNA: TGTGCCAGCAGCAAGTCCCCTGCCAAAAACATTCAGTACTTC.

There are many counts of this clonotype. This chain uses TRBV3-1 with TRBJ1-4; D uncertain. Trimming pared 0 bases from V and 11 bases from J, leaving 13 bases between. CDR3 length equals 14 residues. Germline loops: CDR1 LGHDT, CDR2 YNNKEL (reference sequence). CDR3 in DNA: TGTGCCAGCAGCCAAGATTGGGTGGGGAGGAAACTGTTTTTT. Translation: CASSQDWVGRKLFF.

In its sample, this clonotype was seen many times. V usage is TRBV15 and J usage is TRBJ2-1; 11 bases agree with TRBD2. V dropped 0 bases and J dropped 3; count of bases not matched to a gene: 1. The CDR3 runs 16 residues. Germline CDR1 reads LNHNV; CDR2 reads YYDKDF (reference sequence). The CDR3 is CATSRETSGVYNEQFF. The CDR3 DNA reads as TGTGCCACCAGCAGAGAGACTAGCGGGGTCTACAATGAGCAGTTCTTC.

This chain connects TRBV25-1 to TRBJ1-1, with TRBD1 as a possible D gene (5 bases). This CDR3 is 13 amino acids long. V lost 4 bases and J 2 bases, leaving 8 bases between the germline ends. Germline CDR1 and CDR2: MGHDK and SYGVNS. Here the CDR3 DNA reads TGTGCCAGCAGTGTACAGGATAACACTGAAGCTTTCTTT. It specifies CASSVQDNTEAFF.

In its sample, this clonotype was seen many times. The chain couples TRBV19 to TRBJ2-3; TRBD2 matches at 8 bases. The CDR3 extends over 15 amino acids. CDR1 and CDR2 from the germline V gene are LNHDA and SQIVND (reference sequence). Trimming took 5 bases from V and 0 from J; bases not matched to a gene: 4. CDR3 sequence (DNA): TGTGCCAGTAGTGCAAGACTAGCGAGCACAGATACGCAGTATTTT. Protein: CASSARLASTDTQYF. The full variable domain, completed using reference TRBV19 and TRBJ2-3, is DGGITQSPKYLFRKEGQNVTLSCEQNLNHDAMYWYRQDPGQGLRLIYYSQIVNDFQKGDIAEGYSVSREKKESFPLTVTSAQKNPTAFYLCASSARLASTDTQYFGPGTRLTVL.

Ten or more counts support this clonotype. CDR3 coding DNA: TGTGCCACCGGGGACAACTCCTACAATGAGCAGTTCTTC. It specifies CATGDNSYNEQFF. V and J are TRBV24-1 and TRBJ2-1; tentative D call: TRBD1 (6 bases). This CDR3 region has 13 residues. Germline CDR1 reads KGHDR; CDR2 reads SFDVKD. V dropped 9 bases and J dropped 0 bases, with 8 bases sitting between them.

There are a few counts of this clonotype. The V gene is TRBV20-1, the J gene TRBJ2-7, with a tentative D call TRBD2 (5 bases). Trimming removed 4 bases from V and 2 bases from J, with 12 bases in between. This CDR3 has 13 amino acids. Germline V gives CDR1 DFQATT, CDR2 SNEGSKA (reference sequence). The CDR3 DNA follows: TGCAGTGCTACCACGACTAACACCTACGAGCAGTACTTC. It codes for CSATTTNTYEQYF.

This clonotype was counted many times. The rearrangement joins TRBV24-1 to TRBJ2-1, with 14 positions matching TRBD2. CDR3 length equals 17 residues. V was pared by 3 bases and J by 7 bases, with 7 bases of the junction left unmatched. The germline gives CDR1 KGHDR, CDR2 SFDVKD. This CDR3 is CATSDTRLAGGRNEQFF. The CDR3 bases are TGTGCCACCAGTGATACCCGACTAGCGGGAGGGCGGAATGAGCAGTTCTTC.

This clonotype has ten or more counts. This chain uses TRBV20-1 with TRBJ1-1; D call uncertain. Trimming shortened V by 0 bases and J by 5 bases, and 4 bases separated the two germline ends. Germline V gives CDR1 DFQATT, CDR2 SNEGSKA (reference sequence). The CDR3 covers 11 residues. Here the CDR3 reads CSARDRTEAFF. For the CDR3, the DNA is TGCAGTGCTAGAGATAGGACTGAAGCTTTCTTT.

This clonotype was counted ten times or more. The chain joins TRBV30 to TRBJ1-1, with a weak D call TRBD1 (5 bases). CDR1 GTSNPN and CDR2 SVGIG come from the germline V gene (reference sequence). V was trimmed by 3 bases and J by 1 base, leaving 9 bases between them. The CDR3 is made up of 13 amino acids. CDR3 amino acids: CAWSLRGNTEAFF. Written as DNA, the CDR3 is TGTGCCTGGAGCCTTAGGGGGAACACTGAAGCTTTCTTT. The variable domain in full, completed from reference TRBV30 and TRBJ1-1, reads SQTIHQWPATLVQPVGSPLSLECTVEGTSNPNLYWYRQAAGRGLQLLFYSVGIGQISSEVPQNLSASRPQDRQFILSSKKLLLSDSGFYLCAWSLRGNTEAFFGQGTRLTVV.

The chain has TRBV27 and TRBJ1-1, with TRBD1 as a possible D gene (6 bases). Germline V lookup: CDR1 MNHEY, CDR2 SMNVEV (reference sequence). Trimming removed 0 bases at V and 1 base at J, with 15 bases between. This CDR3 region has 17 residues. The CDR3 coding sequence is TGTGCCAGCAGTTTATCGGTCCGGGACAAAAGGAACACTGAAGCTTTCTTT. Protein product: CASSLSVRDKRNTEAFF.

This clonotype has ten or more counts. This chain links TRBV6-1 with TRBJ2-1; D unresolved. In germline, CDR1 is MNHNS, CDR2 SASEGT. Trimming pared 6 bases from V and 0 bases from J, leaving 9 bases between. The CDR3 is made up of 14 amino acids. The CDR3 sequence is CASSVDSSYNEQFF. CDR3 nucleotides: TGTGCCAGCAGCGTTGACTCCTCCTACAATGAGCAGTTCTTC.

This chain joins TRBV5-1 and TRBJ1-1; D is unresolved. The CDR3 contains 12 residues. The V gene lost 7 bases and the J gene lost 1 base, with 8 bases spanning the gap. The germline V gene has CDR1 SGHRS and CDR2 YFSETQ. In DNA, the CDR3 is TGCGCCAGCCGGTTGGCGAACACTGAAGCTTTCTTT. It codes for CASRLANTEAFF.

The table lists this clonotype with many counts. V gene TRBV2 combines with J gene TRBJ2-7; 8 positions match TRBD2. Germline V gene lookup returns CDR1 SNHLY and CDR2 FYNNEI. The length of the CDR3 is 15 residues. Trimming removed 3 bases from V and 1 base from J; junction bases left unmatched: 5. CDR3 DNA: TGTGCCAGCAGTGACTTCGCGGGAGGATCCTACGAGCAGTACTTC. Translating it yields CASSDFAGGSYEQYF.

The CDR3 loop reads CSVAPDAYTEAFF. CDR3 nucleotide sequence: TGCAGCGTTGCCCCGGACGCCTACACTGAAGCTTTCTTT. The chain uses TRBV29-1 and TRBJ1-1, with no clear D. Per the germline V gene, CDR1 is SQVTM and CDR2 is ANQGSEA. This CDR3 region has 13 residues. V lost 4 bases, J lost 3 bases, and 12 bases lay in between.

This clonotype was recorded at least ten times. The chain carries TRBV3-1 and TRBJ2-1, with D hard to call. The CDR3 runs to 15 residues. Germline V lookup: CDR1 LGHDT, CDR2 YNNKEL (reference sequence). Deletions cut 3 bases from V and 3 bases from J, with 12 bases between. Here the CDR3 reads CASSHEVYSYNEQFF. The CDR3 DNA reads as TGTGCCAGCAGCCATGAGGTCTATAGCTACAATGAGCAGTTCTTC.